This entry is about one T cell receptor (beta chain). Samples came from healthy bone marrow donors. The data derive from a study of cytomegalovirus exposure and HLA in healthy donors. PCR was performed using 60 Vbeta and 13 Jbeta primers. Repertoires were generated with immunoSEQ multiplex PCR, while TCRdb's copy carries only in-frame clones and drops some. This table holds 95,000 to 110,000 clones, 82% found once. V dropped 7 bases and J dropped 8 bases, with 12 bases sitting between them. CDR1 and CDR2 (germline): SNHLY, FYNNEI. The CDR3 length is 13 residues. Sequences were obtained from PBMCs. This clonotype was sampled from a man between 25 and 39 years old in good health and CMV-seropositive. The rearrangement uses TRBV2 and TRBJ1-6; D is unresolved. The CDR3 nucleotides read TGTGCCAGCACCAGACGGGGTGATTCACCCCTCCACTTT. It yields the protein CASTRRGDSPLHF. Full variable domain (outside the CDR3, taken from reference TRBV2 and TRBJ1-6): EPEVTQTPSHQVTQMGQEVILRCVPISNHLYFYWYRQILGQKVEFLVSFYNNEISEKSEIFDDQFSVERPDGSNFTLKIRSTKLEDSAMYFCASTRRGDSPLHFGNGTRLTVT.